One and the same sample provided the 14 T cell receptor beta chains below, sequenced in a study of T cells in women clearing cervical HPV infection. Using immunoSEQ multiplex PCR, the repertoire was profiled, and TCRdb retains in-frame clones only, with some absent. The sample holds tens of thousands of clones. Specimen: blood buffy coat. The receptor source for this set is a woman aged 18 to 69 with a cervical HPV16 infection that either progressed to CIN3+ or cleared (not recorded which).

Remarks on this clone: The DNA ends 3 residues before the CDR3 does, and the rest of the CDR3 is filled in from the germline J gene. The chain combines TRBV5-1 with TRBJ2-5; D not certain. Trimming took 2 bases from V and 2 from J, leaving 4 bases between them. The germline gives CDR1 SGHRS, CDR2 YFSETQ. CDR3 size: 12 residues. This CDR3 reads CASSLAQETQYF. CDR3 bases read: TGCGCCAGCAGCTTAGCTCAAGAGACC.

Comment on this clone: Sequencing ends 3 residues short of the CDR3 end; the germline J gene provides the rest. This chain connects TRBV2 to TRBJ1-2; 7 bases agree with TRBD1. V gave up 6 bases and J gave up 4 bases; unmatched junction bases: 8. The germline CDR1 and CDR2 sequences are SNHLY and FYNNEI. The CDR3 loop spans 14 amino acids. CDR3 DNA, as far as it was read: TGTGCCAGCAGGGGGACAGTGGGTAGCTATGGC. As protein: CASRGTVGSYG. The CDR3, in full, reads CASRGTVGSYGYTF. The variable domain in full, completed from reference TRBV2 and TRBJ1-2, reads EPEVTQTPSHQVTQMGQEVILRCVPISNHLYFYWYRQILGQKVEFLVSFYNNEISEKSEIFDDQFSVERPDGSNFTLKIRSTKLEDSAMYFCASRGTVGSYGYTFGSGTRLTVV.

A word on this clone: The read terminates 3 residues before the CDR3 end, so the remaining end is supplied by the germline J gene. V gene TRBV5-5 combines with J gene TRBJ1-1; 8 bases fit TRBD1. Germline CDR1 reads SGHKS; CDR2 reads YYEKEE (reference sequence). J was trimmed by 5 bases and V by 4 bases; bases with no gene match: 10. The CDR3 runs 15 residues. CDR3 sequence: CASSEGDRRGTEAFF. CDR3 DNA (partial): TGTGCCAGCAGCGAGGGGGACAGGAGAGGTACTGAA.

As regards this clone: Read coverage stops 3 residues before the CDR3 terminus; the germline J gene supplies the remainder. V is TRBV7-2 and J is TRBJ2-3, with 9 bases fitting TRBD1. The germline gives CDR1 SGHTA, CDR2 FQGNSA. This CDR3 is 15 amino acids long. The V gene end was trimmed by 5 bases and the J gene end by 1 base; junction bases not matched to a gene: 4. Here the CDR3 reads CASSPWTGGTDTQYF. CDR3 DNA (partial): TGTGCCAGCAGCCCTTGGACAGGGGGCACAGATACG.

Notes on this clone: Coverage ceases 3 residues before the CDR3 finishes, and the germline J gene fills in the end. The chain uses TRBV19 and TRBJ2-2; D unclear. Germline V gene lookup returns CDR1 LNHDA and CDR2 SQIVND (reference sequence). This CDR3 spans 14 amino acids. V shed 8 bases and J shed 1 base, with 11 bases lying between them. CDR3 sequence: CASETRRNTGELFF. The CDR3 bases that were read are TGTGCCAGTGAGACCAGGCGGAACACCGGGGAG.

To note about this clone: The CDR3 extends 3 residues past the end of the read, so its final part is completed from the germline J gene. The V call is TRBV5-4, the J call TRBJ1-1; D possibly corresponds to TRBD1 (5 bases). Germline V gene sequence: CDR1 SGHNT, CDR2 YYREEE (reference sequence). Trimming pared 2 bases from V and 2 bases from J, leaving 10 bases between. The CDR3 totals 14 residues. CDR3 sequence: CASSFARGNTEAFF. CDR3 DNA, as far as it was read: TGTGCCAGCAGCTTCGCGAGGGGAAACACTGAA.

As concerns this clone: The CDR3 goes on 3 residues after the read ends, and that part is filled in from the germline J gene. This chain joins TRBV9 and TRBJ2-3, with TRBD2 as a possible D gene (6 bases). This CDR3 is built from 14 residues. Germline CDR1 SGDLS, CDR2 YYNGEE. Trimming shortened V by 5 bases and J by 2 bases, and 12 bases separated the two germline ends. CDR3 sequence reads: CASSPGLHTDTQYF. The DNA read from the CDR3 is TGTGCCAGCAGTCCGGGACTCCACACAGATACG.

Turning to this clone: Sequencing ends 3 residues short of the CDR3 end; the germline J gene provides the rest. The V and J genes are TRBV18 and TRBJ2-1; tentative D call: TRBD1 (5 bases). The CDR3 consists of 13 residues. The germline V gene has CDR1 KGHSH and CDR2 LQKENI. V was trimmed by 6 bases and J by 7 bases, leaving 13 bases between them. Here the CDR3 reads CASSQLRANEQFF. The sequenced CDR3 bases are TGTGCCAGCTCGCAACTCAGGGCGAATGAG.

CDR3 region: CASSLQGQPQHF. Incomplete CDR3 DNA: TGTGCCAGTAGTCTACAGGGGCAGCCC. The J gene is TRBJ1-5, the V gene TRBV19; 7 nucleotides agree with TRBD1. The read gets to within 3 residues of the CDR3 end, and the germline J gene fills in the rest. Germline V gene sequence: CDR1 LNHDA, CDR2 SQIVND (reference sequence). The ends lost 5 bases at V and 7 bases at J; junction bases unmatched: 2. CDR3 size: 12 residues. The full variable domain, completed using reference TRBV19 and TRBJ1-5, is DGGITQSPKYLFRKEGQNVTLSCEQNLNHDAMYWYRQDPGQGLRLIYYSQIVNDFQKGDIAEGYSVSREKKESFPLTVTSAQKNPTAFYLCASSLQGQPQHFGDGTRLSIL.

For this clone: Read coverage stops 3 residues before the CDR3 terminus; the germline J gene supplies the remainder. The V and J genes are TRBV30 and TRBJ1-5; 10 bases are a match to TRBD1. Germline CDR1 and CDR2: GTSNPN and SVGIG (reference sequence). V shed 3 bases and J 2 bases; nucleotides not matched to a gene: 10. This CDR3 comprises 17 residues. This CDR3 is CAWSSGQGGWGNQPQHF. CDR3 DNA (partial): TGTGCCTGGAGCAGCGGACAGGGGGGTTGGGGCAATCAGCCC.

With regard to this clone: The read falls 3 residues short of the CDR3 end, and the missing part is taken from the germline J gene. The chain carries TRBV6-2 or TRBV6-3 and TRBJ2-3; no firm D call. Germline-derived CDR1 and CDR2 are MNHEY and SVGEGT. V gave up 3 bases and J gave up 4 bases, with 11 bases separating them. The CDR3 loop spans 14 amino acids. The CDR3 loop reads CASSYLLEADTQYF. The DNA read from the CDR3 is TGTGCCAGCAGTTATCTGCTAGAAGCAGATACG.

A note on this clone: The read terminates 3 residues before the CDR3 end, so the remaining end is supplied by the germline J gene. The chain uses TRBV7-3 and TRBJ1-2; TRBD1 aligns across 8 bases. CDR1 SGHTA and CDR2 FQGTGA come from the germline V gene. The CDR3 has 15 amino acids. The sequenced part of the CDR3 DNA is TGTGCCAGCAGCACCACAGGGGGACTTTACAATGAC. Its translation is CASSTTGGLYND. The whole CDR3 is CASSTTGGLYNDYTF.

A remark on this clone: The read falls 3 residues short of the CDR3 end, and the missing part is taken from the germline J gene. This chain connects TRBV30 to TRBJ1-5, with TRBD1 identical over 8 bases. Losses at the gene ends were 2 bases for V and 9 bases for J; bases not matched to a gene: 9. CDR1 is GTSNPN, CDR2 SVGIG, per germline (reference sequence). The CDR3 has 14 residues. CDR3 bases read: TGTGCCTGGAGTCACGCACAGGGGGAAGGGCCC. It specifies CAWSHAQGEGP. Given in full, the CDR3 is CAWSHAQGEGPQHF.

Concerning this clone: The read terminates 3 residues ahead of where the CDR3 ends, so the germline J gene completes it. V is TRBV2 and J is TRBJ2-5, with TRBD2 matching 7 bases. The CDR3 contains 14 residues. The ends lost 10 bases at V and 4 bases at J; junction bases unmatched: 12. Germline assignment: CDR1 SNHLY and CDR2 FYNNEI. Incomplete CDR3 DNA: TGTGCCACCTGGGGCGGGGGTCTATTAGAGACC. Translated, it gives CATWGGGLLET. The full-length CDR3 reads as CATWGGGLLETQYF.